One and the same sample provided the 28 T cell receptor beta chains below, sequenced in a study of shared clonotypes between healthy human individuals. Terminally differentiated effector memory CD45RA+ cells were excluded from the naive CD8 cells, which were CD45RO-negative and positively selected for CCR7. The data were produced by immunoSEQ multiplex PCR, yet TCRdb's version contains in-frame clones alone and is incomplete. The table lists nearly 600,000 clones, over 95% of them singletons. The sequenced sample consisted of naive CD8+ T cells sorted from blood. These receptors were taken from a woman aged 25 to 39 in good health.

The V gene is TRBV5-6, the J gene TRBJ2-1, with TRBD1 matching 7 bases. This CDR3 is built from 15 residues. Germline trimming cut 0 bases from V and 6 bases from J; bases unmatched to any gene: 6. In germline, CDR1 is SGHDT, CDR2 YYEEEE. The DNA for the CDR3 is TGTGCCAGCAGCTTGGGAGGGGGCGTCGTCAATGAGCAGTTCTTC. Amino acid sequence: CASSLGGGVVNEQFF.

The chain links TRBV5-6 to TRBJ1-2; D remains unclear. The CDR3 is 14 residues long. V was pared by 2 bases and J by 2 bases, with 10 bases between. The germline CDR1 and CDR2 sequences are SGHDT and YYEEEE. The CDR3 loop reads CASSFDPANYGYTF. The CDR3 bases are TGTGCCAGCAGCTTTGATCCGGCAAACTATGGCTACACCTTC.

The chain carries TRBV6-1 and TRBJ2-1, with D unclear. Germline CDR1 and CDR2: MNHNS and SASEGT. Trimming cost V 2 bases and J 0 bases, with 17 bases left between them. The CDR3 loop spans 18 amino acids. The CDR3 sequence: CASSERGFPLSSYNEQFF. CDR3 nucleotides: TGTGCCAGCAGTGAACGCGGCTTCCCTTTGAGCTCCTACAATGAGCAGTTCTTC.

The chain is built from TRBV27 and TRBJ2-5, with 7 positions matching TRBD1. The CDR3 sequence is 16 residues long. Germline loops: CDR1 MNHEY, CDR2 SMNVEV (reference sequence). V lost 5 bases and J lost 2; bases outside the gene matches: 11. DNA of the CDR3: TGTGCCAGCAGTCCCCGACAGGGAAGTCGGCAAGAGACCCAGTACTTC. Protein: CASSPRQGSRQETQYF.

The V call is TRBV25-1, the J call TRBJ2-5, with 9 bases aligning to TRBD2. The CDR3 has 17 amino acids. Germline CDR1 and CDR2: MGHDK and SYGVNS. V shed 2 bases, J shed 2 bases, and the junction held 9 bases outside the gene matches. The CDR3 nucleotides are TGTGCCAGCAGTGAAAGGTCCGGGACTAGCCTACAAGAGACCCAGTACTTC. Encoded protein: CASSERSGTSLQETQYF.

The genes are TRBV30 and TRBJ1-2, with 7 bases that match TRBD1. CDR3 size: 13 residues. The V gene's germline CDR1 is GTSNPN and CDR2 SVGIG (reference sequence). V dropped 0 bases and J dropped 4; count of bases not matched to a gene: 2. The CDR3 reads CAWSVGTVYGYTF. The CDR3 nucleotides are TGTGCCTGGAGTGTAGGGACAGTCTATGGCTACACCTTC.

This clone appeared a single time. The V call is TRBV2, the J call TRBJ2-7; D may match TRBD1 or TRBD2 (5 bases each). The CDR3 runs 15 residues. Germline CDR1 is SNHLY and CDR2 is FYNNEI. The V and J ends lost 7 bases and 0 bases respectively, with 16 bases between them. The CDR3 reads CASTEGRKSSYEQYF. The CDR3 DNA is TGTGCCAGCACCGAGGGGCGGAAGAGCTCCTACGAGCAGTACTTC.

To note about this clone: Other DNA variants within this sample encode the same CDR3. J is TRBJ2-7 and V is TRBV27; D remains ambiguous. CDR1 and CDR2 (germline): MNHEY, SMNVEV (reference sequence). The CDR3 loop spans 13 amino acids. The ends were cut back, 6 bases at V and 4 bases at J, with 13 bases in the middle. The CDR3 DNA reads TGTGCCAGCAGGGGTGGAACTGGGTACGAGCAGTACTTC. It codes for CASRGGTGYEQYF.

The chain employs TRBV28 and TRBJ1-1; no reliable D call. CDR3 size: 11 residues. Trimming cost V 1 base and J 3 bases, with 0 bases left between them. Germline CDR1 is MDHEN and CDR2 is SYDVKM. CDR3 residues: CASSLYTEAFF. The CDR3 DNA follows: TGTGCCAGCAGTTTATACACTGAAGCTTTCTTT.

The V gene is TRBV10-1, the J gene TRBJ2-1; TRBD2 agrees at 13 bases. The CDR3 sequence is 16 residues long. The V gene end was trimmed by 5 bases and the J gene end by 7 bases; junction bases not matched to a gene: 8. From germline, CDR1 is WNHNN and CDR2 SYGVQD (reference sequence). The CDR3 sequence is CASSTGTSGKNNEQFF. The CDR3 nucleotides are TGCGCCAGCAGTACTGGGACTAGCGGGAAAAATAATGAGCAGTTCTTC.

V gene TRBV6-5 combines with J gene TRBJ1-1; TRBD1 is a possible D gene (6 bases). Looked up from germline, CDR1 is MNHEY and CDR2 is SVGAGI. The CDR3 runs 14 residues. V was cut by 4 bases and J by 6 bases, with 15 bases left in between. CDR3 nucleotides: TGTGCCAGCAGTTCCCTCACAGGGCCCCCTGAAGCTTTCTTT. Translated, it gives CASSSLTGPPEAFF.

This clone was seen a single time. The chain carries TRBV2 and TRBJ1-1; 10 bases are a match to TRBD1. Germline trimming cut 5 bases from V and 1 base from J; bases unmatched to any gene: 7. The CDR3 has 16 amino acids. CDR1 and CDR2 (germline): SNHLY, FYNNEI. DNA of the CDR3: TGTGCCAGCAGTCTAGAGACAGGGGGCGAGAACACTGAAGCTTTCTTT. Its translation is CASSLETGGENTEAFF. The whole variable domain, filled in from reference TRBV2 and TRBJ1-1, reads EPEVTQTPSHQVTQMGQEVILRCVPISNHLYFYWYRQILGQKVEFLVSFYNNEISEKSEIFDDQFSVERPDGSNFTLKIRSTKLEDSAMYFCASSLETGGENTEAFFGQGTRLTVV.

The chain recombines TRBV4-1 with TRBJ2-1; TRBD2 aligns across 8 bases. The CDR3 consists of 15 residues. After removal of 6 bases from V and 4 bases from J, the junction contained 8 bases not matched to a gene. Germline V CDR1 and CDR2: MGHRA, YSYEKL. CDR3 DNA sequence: TGCGCCAGCAGGGCCCAGCGGGGGTTTTACAATGAGCAGTTCTTC. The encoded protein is CASRAQRGFYNEQFF.

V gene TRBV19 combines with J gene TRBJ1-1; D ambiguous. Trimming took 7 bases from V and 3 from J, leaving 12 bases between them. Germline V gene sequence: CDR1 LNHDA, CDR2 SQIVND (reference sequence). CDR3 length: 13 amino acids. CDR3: CASKFGRHTEAFF. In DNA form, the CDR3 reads TGTGCCAGTAAGTTCGGCAGGCACACTGAAGCTTTCTTT.

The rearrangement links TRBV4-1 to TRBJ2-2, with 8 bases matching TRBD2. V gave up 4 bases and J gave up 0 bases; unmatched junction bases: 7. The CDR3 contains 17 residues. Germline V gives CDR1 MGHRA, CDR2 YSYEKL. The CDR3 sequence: CASSPAGAASNTGELFF. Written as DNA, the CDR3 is TGCGCCAGCAGCCCAGCGGGGGCCGCTTCGAACACCGGGGAGCTGTTTTTT.

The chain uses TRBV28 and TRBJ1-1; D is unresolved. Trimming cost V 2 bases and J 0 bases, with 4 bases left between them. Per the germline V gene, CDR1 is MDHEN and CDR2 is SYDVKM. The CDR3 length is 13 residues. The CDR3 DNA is TGTGCCAGCAGTTTAGAAATGAACACTGAAGCTTTCTTT. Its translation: CASSLEMNTEAFF.

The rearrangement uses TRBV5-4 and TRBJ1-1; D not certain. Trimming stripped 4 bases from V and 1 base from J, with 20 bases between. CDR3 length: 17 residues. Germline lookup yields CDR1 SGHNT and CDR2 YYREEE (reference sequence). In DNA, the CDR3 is TGTGCCAGCAGCCCCGGTCGCGGGAATAAGTGGAACACTGAAGCTTTCTTT. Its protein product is CASSPGRGNKWNTEAFF.

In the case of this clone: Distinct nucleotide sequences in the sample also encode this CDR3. Here the CDR3 DNA reads TGTGCCAGCAGCCTAGAGAGACAAGAGACCCAGTACTTC. It encodes CASSLERQETQYF. The V call is TRBV5-4, the J call TRBJ2-5; D unclear. Trimming pared 4 bases from V and 2 bases from J, leaving 9 bases between. This CDR3 spans 13 amino acids. The germline CDR1 and CDR2 sequences are SGHNT and YYREEE (reference sequence).

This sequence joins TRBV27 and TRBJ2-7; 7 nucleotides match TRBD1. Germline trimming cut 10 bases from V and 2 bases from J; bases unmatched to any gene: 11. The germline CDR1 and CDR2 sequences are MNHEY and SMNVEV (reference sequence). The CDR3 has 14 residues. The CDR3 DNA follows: TGTGCCACCTCTTGGACAGGTGCCCCCTACGAGCAGTACTTC. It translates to CATSWTGAPYEQYF.

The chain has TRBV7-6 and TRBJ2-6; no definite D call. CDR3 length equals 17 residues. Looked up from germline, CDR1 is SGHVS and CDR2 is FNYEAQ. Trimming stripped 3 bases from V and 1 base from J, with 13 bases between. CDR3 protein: CASSLSLSSSGANVLTF. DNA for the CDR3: TGTGCCAGCAGCTTGTCCCTTTCGAGTTCTGGGGCCAACGTCCTGACTTTC.

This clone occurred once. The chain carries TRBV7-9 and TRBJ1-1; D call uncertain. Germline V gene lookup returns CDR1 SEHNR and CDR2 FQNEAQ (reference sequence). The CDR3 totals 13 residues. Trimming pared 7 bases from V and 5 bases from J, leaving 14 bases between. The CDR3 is CASIIVEETEAFF. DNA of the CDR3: TGTGCCAGCATCATAGTAGAGGAAACTGAAGCTTTCTTT.

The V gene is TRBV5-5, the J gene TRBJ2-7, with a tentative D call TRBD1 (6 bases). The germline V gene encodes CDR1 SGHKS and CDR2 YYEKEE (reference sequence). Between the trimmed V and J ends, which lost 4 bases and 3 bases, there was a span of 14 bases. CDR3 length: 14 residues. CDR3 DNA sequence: TGTGCCAGCAGCGTAGGGTCAGGGGACTACGAGCAGTACTTC. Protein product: CASSVGSGDYEQYF.

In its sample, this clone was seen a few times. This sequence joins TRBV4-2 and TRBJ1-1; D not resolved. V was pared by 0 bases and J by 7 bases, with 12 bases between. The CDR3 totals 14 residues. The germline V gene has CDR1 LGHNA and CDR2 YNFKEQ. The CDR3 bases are TGTGCCAGCAGCCAAGATCCGGATTGGAATGAAGCTTTCTTT. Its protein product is CASSQDPDWNEAFF.

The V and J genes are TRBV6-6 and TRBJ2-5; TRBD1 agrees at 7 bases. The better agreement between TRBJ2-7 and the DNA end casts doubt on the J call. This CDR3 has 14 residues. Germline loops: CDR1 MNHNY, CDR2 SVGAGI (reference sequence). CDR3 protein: CASRGGAGSYEQYF. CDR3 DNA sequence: TGTGCCAGCAGAGGGGGCGCTGGGTCCTACGAGCAGTACTTC.

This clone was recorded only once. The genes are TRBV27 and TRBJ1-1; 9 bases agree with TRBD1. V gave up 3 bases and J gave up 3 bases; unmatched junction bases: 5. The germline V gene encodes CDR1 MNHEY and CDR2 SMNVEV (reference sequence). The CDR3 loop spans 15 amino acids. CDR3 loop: CASSLGTGYYTEAFF. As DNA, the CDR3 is TGTGCCAGCAGTTTGGGGACAGGGTATTACACTGAAGCTTTCTTT.

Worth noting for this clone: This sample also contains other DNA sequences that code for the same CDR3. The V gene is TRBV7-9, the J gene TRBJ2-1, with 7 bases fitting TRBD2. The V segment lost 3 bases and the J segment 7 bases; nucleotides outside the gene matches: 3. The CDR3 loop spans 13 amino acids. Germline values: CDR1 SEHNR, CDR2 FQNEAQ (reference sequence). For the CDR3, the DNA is TGTGCCAGCAGCTTTGGGACTATAAATGAGCAGTTCTTC. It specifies CASSFGTINEQFF. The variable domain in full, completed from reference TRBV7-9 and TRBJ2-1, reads DTGVSQNPRHKITKRGQNVTFRCDPISEHNRLYWYRQTLGQGPEFLTYFQNEAQLEKSRLLSDRFSAERPKGSFSTLEIQRTEQGDSAMYLCASSFGTINEQFFGPGTRLTVL.

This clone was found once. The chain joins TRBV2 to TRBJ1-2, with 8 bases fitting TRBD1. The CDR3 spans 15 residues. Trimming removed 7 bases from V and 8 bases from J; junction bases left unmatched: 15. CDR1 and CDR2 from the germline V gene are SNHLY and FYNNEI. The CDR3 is CASNAKTGALEGYTF. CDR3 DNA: TGTGCCAGCAACGCAAAGACAGGGGCCTTGGAGGGCTACACCTTC.

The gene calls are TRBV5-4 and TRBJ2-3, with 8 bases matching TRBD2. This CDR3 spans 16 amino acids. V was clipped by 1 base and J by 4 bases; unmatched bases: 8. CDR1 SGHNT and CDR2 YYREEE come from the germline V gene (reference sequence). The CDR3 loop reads CASSLRTGGLPDTQYF. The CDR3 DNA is TGTGCCAGCAGCTTGCGGACGGGAGGGTTGCCAGATACGCAGTATTTT.